This T cell receptor beta chain was captured by sequencing in a study of T cell responses to AZD1222 COVID-19 vaccine. The CDR3 has 16 residues. The V end was cut by 0 bases, the J end by 0 bases, with 8 bases between. Germline CDR1 KGHDR, CDR2 SFDVKD. Only in-frame clones appear in the TCRdb table, and some are missing; sequencing was by immunoSEQ multiplex PCR. The top ten clones hold about 28% of a sample with approximately 72,000 clones, roughly nine tenths of them seen once. The specimen was peripheral blood, collected 28 days after the second AZD1222 dose. V and J are TRBV24-1 and TRBJ1-3; D gene uncertain. The receptor was isolated from an adult who received the AZD1222 COVID-19 vaccine. The CDR3 DNA sequence: TGTGCCACCAGTGATTTGTACAAATTCTCTGGAAACACCATATATTTT. This codes for CATSDLYKFSGNTIYF.